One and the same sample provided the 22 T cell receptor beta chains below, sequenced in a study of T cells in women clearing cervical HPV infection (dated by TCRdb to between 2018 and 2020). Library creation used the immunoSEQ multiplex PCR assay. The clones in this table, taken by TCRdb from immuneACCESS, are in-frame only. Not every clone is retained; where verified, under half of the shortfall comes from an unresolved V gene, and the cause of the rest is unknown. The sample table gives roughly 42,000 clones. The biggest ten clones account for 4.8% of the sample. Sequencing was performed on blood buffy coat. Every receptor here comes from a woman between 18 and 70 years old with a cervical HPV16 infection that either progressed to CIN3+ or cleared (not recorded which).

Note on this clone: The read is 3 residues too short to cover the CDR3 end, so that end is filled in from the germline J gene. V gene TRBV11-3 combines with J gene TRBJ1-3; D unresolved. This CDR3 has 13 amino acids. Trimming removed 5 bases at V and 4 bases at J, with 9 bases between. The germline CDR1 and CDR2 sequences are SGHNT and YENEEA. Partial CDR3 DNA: TGTGCCAGCAGCCCCTCAGCGGGAAACACC. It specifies CASSPSAGNT. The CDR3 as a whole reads CASSPSAGNTIYF.

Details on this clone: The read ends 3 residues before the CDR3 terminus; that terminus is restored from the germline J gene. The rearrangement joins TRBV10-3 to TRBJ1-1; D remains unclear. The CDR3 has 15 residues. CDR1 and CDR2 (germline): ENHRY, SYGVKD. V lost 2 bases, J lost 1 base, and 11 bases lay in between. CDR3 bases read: TGTGCCATCAGTGAGCCGTACAGCGGGAACACTGAA. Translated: CAISEPYSGNTE. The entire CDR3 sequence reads CAISEPYSGNTEAFF.

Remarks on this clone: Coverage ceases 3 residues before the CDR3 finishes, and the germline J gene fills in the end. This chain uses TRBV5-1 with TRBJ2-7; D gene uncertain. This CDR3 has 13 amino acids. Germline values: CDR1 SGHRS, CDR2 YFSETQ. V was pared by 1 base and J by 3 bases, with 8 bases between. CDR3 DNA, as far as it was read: TGCGCCAGCAGCTTGAACAGAGACTACGAG. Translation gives CASSLNRDYE. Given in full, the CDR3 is CASSLNRDYEQYF.

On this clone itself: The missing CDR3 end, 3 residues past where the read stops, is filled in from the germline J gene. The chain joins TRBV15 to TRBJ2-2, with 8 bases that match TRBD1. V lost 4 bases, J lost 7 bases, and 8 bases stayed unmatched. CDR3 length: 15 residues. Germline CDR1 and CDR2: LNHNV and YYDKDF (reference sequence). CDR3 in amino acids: CATSTGTGGNGELFF. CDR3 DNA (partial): TGTGCCACCAGCACAGGGACAGGTGGGAACGGGGAG. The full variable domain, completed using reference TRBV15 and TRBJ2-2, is DAMVIQNPRYQVTQFGKPVTLSCSQTLNHNVMYWYQQKSSQAPKLLFHYYDKDFNNEADTPDNFQSRRPNTSFCFLDIRSPGLGDTAMYLCATSTGTGGNGELFFGEGSRLTVL.

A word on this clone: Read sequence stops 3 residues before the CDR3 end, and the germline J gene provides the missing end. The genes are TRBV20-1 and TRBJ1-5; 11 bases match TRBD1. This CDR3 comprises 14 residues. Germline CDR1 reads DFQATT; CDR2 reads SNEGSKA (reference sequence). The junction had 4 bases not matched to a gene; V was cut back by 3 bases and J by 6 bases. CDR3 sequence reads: CSARGTGGSQPQHF. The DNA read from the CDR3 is TGCAGTGCTAGGGGGACAGGGGGGAGTCAGCCC.

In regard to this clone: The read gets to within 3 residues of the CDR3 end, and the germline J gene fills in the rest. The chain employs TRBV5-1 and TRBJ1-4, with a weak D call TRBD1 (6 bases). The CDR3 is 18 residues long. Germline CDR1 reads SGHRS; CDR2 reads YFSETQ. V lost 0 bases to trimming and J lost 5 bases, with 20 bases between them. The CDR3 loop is CASSLVRGSVRENEKLFF. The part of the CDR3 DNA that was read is TGCGCCAGCAGCTTGGTGAGGGGGAGTGTAAGGGAGAATGAAAAA.

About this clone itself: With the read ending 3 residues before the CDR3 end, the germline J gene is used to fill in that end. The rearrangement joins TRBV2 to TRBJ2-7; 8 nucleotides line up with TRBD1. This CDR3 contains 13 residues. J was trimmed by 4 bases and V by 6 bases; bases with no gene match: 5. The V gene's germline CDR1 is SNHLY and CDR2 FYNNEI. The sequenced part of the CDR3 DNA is TGTGCCAGCAGGCCGGGACAGGTTTACGAG. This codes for CASRPGQVYE. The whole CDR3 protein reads CASRPGQVYEQYF.

The sequenced part of the CDR3 DNA is TGTGCCAGCAGCGGCCGGGACAGGGGTGGGACTGAA. Translated, it gives CASSGRDRGGTE. The entire CDR3 is CASSGRDRGGTEAFF. This chain connects TRBV5-4 to TRBJ1-1, with 10 positions matching TRBD1. The CDR3 is cut off 3 residues early in the read; its end comes from the germline J gene. The V gene's germline CDR1 is SGHNT and CDR2 YYREEE (reference sequence). J lost 5 bases, V lost 4 bases, and 8 bases had no gene match. This CDR3 has 15 amino acids.

The CDR3 is CASSPAGGTEAFF. The CDR3 bases that were read are TGTGCCAGCAGCCCCGCAGGGGGGACTGAA. V gene TRBV7-9 combines with J gene TRBJ1-1, with 7 bases lining up with TRBD1. The CDR3 end is not reached by the read, which stops 3 residues before it; the germline J gene fills it in. The germline V gene encodes CDR1 SEHNR and CDR2 FQNEAQ (reference sequence). The J segment lost 5 bases and the V segment lost 5 bases, leaving 5 bases of the junction unmatched. The CDR3 covers 13 residues.

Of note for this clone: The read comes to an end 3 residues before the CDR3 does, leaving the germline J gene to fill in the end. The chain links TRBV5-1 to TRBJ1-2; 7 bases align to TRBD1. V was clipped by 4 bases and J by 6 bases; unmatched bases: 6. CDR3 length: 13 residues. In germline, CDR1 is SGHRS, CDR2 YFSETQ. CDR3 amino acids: CASSPGQIDGYTF. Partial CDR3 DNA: TGCGCCAGCAGCCCGGGACAGATAGATGGC.

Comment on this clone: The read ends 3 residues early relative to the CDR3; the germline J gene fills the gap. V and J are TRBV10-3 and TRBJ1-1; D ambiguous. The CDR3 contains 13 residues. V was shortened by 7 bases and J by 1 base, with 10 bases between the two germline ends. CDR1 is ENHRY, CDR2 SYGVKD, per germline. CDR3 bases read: TGTGCCATCACTGCCGGGGAGAACACTGAA. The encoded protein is CAITAGENTE. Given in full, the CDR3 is CAITAGENTEAFF.

Incomplete CDR3 DNA: TGTGCCAGCAGTGAAAAGGGGGTTGGGCAAGGTGGGGACAAAAACATT. Amino acids: CASSEKGVGQGGDKNI. The whole CDR3 protein is CASSEKGVGQGGDKNIQYF. The V gene is TRBV6-1, the J gene TRBJ2-4; D perhaps matches TRBD1 (6 bases). The read ends 3 residues early relative to the CDR3; the germline J gene fills the gap. V lost 2 bases and J 3 bases, leaving 23 bases between the germline ends. The CDR3 has 19 residues. The germline V gene encodes CDR1 MNHNS and CDR2 SASEGT.

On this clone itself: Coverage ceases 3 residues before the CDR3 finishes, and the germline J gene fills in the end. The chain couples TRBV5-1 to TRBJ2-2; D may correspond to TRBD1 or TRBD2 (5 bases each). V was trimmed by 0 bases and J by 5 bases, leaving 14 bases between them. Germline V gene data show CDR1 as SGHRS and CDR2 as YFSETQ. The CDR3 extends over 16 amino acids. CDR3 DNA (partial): TGCGCCAGCAGCTTGGGGGGCGATAGGAGGACCGGGGAG. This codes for CASSLGGDRRTGE. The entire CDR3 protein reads CASSLGGDRRTGELFF.

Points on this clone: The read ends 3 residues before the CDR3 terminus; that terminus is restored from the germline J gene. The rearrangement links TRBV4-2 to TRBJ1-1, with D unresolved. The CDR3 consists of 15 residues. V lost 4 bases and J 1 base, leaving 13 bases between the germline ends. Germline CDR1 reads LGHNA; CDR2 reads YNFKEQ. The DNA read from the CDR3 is TGTGCCAGCAGCCTCCGAAAGAGCGGGAACACTGAA. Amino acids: CASSLRKSGNTE. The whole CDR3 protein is CASSLRKSGNTEAFF.

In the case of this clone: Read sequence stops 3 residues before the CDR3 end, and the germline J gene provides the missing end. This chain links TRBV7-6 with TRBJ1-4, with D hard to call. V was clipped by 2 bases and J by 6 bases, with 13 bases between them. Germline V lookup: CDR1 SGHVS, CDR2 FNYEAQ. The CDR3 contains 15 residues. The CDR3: CASSLNRFGHEKLFF. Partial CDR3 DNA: TGTGCCAGCAGCTTAAATCGGTTCGGTCATGAAAAA.

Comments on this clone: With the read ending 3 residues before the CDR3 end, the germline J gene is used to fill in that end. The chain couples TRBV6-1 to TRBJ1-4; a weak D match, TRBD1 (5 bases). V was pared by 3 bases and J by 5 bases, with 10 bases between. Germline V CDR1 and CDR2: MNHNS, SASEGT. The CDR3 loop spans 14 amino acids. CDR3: CASSDGGINEKLFF. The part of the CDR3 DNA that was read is TGTGCCAGCAGTGACGGGGGAATAAATGAAAAA.

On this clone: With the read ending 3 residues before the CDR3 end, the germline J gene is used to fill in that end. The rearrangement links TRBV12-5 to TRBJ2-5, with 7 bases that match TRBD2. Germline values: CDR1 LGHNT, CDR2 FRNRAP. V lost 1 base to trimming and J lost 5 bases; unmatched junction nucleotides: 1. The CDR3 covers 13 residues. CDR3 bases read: TGTGCTAGTGGTTTGGCGGGGGGTGAGACC. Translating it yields CASGLAGGET. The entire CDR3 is CASGLAGGETQYF.

Partial CDR3 DNA: TGTGCCAGTAGTATTCGTGGGGTAGCCGGGGACATT. Translating it yields CASSIRGVAGDI. The complete CDR3 protein is CASSIRGVAGDIQYF. The chain couples TRBV19 to TRBJ2-4; maybe TRBD2 (5 bases). The CDR3 end is not reached by the read, which stops 3 residues before it; the germline J gene fills it in. Germline CDR1 LNHDA, CDR2 SQIVND (reference sequence). The CDR3 covers 15 residues. Trimming left V 3 bases short and J 8 bases short, with 17 bases between.

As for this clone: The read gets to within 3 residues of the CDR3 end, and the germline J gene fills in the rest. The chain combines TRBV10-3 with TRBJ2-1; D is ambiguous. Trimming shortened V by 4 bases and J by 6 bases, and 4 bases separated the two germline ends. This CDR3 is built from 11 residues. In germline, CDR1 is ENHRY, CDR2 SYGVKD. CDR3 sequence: CAISAGNEQFF. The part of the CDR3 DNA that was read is TGTGCCATCAGTGCCGGCAATGAG.

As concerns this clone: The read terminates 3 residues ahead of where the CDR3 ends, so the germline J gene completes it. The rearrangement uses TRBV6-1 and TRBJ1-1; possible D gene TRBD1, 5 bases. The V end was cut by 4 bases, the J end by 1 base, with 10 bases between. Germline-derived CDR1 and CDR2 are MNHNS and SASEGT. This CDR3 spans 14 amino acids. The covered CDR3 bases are TGTGCCAGCAGTGTCCAGGGTGGGAACACTGAA. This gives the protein CASSVQGGNTE. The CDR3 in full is CASSVQGGNTEAFF.

The CDR3 region is CASSPSSDTQYF. Incomplete CDR3 DNA: TGTGCCAGCAGCCCGAGCTCAGATACG. The J gene is TRBJ2-3, the V gene TRBV2; D gene uncertain. With the read ending 3 residues before the CDR3 end, the germline J gene is used to fill in that end. CDR1 is SNHLY and CDR2 is FYNNEI in the germline V gene. The V and J ends lost 6 bases and 4 bases respectively, with 8 bases between them. The CDR3 extends over 12 amino acids.

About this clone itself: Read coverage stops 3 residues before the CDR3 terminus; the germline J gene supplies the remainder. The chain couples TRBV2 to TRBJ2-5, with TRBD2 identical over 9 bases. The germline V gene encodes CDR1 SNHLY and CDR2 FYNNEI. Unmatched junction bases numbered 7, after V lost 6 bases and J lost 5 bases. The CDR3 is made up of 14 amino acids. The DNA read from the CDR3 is TGTGCCAGCAGCCGGACTAGCGTTGGCGAGACC. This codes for CASSRTSVGET. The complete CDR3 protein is CASSRTSVGETQYF.